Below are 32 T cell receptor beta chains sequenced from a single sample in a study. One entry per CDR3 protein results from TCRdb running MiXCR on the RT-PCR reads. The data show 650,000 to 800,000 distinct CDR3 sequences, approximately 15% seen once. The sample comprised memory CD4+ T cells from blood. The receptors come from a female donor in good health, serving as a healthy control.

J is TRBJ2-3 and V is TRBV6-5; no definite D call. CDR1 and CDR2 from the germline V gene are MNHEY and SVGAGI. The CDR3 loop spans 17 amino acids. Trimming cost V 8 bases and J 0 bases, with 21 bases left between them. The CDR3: CASAAGWGISSTDTQYF. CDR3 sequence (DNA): TGTGCCAGCGCCGCCGGGTGGGGTATCTCTAGCACAGATACGCAGTATTTT.

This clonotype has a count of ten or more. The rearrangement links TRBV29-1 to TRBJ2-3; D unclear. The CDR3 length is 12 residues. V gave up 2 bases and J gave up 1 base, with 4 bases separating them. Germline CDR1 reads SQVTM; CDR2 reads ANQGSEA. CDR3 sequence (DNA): TGCAGCGTTGAAAAGGGCACAGATACGCAGTATTTT. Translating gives CSVEKGTDTQYF.

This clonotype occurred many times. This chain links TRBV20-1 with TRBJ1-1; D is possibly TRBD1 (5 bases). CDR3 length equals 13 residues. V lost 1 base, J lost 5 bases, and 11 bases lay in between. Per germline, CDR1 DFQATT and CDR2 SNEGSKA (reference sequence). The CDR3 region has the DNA TGCAGTGCTAGAGGGGGCTTGGGGACTGAAGCTTTCTTT. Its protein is CSARGGLGTEAFF.

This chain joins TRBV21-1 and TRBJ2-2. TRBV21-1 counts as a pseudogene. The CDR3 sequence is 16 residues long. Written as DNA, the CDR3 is TGTGCCAGCAGACCGACCGAAGCTGCGAACACCGGGGAGCTGTTTTTT. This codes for CASRPTEAANTGELFF.

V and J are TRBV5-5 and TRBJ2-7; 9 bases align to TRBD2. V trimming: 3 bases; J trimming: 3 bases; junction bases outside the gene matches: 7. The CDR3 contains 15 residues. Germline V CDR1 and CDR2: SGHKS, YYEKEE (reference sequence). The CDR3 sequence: CASSSLAGLIYEQYF. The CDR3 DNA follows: TGTGCCAGCAGCTCTCTAGCGGGGCTGATCTACGAGCAGTACTTC.

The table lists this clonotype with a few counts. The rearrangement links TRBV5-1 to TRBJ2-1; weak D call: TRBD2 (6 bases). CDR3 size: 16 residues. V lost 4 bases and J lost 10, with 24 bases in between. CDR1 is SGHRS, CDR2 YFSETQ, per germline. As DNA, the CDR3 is TGCGCCAGCAGCCCAATTGTCGGGGGTCCCGAAAAGGAGCAGTTCTTC. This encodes CASSPIVGGPEKEQFF.

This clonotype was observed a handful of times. The CDR3 nucleotides are TGTGCCAGCAGCCAACGTGGGGACGGAAACAACTATGGCTACACCTTC. It yields the protein CASSQRGDGNNYGYTF. The gene calls are TRBV4-2 and TRBJ1-2, with D possibly being TRBD1 (5 bases). V was clipped by 2 bases and J by 2 bases, with 15 bases between them. The CDR3 length is 16 residues. Looked up from germline, CDR1 is LGHNA and CDR2 is YNFKEQ.

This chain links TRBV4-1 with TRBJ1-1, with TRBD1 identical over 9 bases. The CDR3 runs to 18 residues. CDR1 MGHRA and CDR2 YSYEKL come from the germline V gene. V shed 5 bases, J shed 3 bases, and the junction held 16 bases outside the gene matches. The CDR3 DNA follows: TGCGCCAGCAGCTTCCGTGCGCCGGGACAGGGCGATGACACTGAAGCTTTCTTT. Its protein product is CASSFRAPGQGDDTEAFF.

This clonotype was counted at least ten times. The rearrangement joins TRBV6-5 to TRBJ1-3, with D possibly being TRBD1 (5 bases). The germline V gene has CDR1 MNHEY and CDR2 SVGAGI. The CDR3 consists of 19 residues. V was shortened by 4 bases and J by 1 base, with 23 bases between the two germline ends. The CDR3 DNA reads TGTGCCAGCAGTTCCCATACCGCCGGGACGGACGATTCTGGAAACACCATATATTTT. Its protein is CASSSHTAGTDDSGNTIYF.

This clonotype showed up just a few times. The CDR3: CASRKTLNTEAFF. CDR3 sequence (DNA): TGTGCCAGCAGGAAAACCCTGAACACTGAAGCTTTCTTT. The rearrangement joins TRBV7-3 to TRBJ1-1; D is unclear. Per the germline V gene, CDR1 is SGHTA and CDR2 is FQGTGA. There are 13 residues in the CDR3. V shed 6 bases and J shed 0 bases, with 8 bases lying between them.

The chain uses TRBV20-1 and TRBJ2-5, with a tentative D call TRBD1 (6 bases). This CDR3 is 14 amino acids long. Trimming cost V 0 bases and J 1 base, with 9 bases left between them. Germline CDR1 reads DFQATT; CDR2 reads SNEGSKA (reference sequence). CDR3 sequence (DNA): TGCAGTGCTAGAGAGCAGGACAGCCAAGAGACCCAGTACTTC. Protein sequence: CSAREQDSQETQYF.

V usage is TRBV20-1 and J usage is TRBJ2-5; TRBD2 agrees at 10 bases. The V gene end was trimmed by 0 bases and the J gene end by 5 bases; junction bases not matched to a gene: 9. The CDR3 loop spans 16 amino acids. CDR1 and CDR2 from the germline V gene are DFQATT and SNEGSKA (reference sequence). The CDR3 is CSARDPAGGPWETQYF. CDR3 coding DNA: TGCAGTGCTAGAGATCCAGCGGGAGGGCCTTGGGAGACCCAGTACTTC.

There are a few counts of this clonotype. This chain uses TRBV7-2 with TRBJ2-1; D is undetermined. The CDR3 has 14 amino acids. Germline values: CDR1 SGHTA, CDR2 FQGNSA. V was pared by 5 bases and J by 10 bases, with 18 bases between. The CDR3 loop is CASSPPEGPREQFF. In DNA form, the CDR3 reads TGTGCCAGCAGCCCGCCCGAAGGGCCGCGGGAGCAGTTCTTC.

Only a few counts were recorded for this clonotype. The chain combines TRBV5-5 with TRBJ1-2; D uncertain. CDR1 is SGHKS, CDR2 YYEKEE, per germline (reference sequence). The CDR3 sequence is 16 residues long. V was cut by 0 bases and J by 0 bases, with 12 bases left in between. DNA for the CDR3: TGTGCCAGCAGCTTGGATCCAGTGTCCACTAACTATGGCTACACCTTC. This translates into CASSLDPVSTNYGYTF. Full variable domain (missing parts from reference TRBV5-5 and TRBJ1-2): DAGVTQSPTHLIKTRGQQVTLRCSPISGHKSVSWYQQVLGQGPQFIFQYYEKEERGRGNFPDRFSARQFPNYSSELNVNALLLGDSALYLCASSLDPVSTNYGYTFGSGTRLTVV.

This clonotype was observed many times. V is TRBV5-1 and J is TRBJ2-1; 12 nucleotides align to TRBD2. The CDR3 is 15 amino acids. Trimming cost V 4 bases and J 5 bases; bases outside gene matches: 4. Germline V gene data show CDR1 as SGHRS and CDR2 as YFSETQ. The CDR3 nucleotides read TGCGCCAGCAGCCTACTAGCGGGAGGAGACAATGAGCAGTTCTTC. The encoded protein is CASSLLAGGDNEQFF.

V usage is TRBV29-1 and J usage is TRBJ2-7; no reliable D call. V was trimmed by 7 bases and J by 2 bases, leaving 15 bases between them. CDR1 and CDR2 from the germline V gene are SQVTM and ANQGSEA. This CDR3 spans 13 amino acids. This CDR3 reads CSGKVGFAYEQYF. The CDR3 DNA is TGCAGCGGAAAAGTTGGATTTGCCTACGAGCAGTACTTC.

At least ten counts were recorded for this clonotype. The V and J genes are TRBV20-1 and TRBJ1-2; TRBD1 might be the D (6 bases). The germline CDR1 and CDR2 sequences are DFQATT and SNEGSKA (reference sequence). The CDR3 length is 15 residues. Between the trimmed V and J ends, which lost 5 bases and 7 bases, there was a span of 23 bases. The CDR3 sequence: CSAPLAGTAGAGYTF. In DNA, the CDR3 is TGCAGTGCTCCTTTGGCGGGGACGGCGGGGGCTGGCTACACCTTC.

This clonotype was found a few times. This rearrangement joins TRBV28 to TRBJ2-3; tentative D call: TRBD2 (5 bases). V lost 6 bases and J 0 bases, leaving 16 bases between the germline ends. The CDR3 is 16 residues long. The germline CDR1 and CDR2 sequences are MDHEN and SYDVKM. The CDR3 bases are TGTGCCAGCAGCTCCCCCGGGGTGACTAGCACAGATACGCAGTATTTT. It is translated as CASSSPGVTSTDTQYF.

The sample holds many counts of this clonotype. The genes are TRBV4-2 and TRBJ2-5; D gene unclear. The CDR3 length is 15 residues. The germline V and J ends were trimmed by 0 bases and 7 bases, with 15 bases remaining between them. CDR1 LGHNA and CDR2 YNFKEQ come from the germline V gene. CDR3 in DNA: TGTGCCAGCAGCCAAGATCGGAGACACCCGGGGACCCAGTACTTC. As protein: CASSQDRRHPGTQYF.

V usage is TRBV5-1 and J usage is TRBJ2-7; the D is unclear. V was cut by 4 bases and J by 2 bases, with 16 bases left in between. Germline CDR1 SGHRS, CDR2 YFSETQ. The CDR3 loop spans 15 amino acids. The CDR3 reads CASSRAVDAAYEQYF. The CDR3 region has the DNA TGCGCCAGCAGCCGTGCGGTGGACGCAGCCTACGAGCAGTACTTC.

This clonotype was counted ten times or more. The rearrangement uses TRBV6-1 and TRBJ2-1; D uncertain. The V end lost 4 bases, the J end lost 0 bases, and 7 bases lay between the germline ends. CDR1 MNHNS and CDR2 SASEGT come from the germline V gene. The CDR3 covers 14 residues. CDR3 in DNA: TGTGCCAGCAGTGCTACGTCCTCCTACAATGAGCAGTTCTTC. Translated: CASSATSSYNEQFF.

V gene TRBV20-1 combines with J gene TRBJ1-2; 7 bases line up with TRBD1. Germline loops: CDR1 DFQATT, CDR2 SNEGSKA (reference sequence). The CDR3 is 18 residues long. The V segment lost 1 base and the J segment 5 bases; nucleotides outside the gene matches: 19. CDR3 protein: CSARAQGPGVRSLYGYTF. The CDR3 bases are TGCAGTGCTAGAGCACAGGGGCCCGGGGTTCGGTCCCTATATGGCTACACCTTC.

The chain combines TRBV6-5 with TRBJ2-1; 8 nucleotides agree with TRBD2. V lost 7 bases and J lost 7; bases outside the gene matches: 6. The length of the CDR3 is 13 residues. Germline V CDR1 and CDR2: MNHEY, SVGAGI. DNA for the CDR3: TGTGCCAGCATTCGGACTAGCAGTAATGAGCAGTTCTTC. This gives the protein CASIRTSSNEQFF.

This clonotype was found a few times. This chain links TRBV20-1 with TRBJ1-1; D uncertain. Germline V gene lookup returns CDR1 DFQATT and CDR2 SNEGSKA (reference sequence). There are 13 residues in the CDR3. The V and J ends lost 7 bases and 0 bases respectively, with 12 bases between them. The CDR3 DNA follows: TGCAGTGTAAAAATGCCTATGAACACTGAAGCTTTCTTT. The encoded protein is CSVKMPMNTEAFF.

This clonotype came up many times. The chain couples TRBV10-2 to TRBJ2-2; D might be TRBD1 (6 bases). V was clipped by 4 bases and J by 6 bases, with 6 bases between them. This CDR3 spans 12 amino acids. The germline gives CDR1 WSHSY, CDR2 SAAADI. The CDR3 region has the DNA TGCGCCAGCAGTGGACAGGCCGGGGAGCTGTTTTTT. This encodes CASSGQAGELFF.

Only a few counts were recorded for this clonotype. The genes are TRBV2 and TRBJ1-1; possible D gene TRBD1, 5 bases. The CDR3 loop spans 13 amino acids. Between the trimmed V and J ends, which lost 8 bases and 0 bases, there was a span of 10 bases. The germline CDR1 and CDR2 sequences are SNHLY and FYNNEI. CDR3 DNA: TGTGCCAGCTTACAGGACATGAACACTGAAGCTTTCTTT. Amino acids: CASLQDMNTEAFF.

CDR3 nucleotide sequence: TGTGCCAGCAGTGGGGACTCCGCATGGGGCAATGAGCAGTTCTTC. Protein product: CASSGDSAWGNEQFF. The V call is TRBV6-1, the J call TRBJ2-1; TRBD2 might be the D (6 bases). Per germline, CDR1 MNHNS and CDR2 SASEGT. The CDR3 length is 15 residues. The germline V and J ends were trimmed by 4 bases and 6 bases, with 16 bases remaining between them.

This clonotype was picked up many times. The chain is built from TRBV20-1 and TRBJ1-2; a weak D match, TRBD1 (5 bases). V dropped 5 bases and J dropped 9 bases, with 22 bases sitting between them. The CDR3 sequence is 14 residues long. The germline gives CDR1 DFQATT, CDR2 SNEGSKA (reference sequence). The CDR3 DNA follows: TGCAGTGCTCACCCGAACACAGGTTCGGCCAGCTACACCTTC. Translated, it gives CSAHPNTGSASYTF.

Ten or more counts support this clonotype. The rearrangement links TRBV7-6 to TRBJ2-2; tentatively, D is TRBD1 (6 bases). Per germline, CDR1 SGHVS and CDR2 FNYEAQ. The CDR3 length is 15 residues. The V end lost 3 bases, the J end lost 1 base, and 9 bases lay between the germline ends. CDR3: CASSFGQMNTGELFF. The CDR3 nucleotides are TGTGCCAGCAGCTTCGGACAGATGAACACCGGGGAGCTGTTTTTT.

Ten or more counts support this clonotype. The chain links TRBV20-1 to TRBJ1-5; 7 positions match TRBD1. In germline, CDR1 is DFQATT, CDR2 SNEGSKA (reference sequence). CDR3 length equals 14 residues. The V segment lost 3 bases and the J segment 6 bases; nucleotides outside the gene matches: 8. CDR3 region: CSASPGQKSQPQHF. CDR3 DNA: TGCAGTGCTAGTCCGGGACAGAAGTCTCAGCCCCAGCATTTT.

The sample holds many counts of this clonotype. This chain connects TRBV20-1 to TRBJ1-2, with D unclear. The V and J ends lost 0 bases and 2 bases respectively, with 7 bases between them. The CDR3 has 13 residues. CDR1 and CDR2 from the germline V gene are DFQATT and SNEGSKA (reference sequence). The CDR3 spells CSARDQLNYGYTF. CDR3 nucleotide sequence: TGCAGTGCTAGAGATCAACTGAACTATGGCTACACCTTC.

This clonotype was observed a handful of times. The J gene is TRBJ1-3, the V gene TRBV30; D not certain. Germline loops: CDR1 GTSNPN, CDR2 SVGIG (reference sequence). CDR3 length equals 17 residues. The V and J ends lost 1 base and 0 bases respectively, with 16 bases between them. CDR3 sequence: CAWSDYSDGSSGNTIYF. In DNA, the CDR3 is TGTGCCTGGAGTGACTACTCCGACGGAAGCTCTGGAAACACCATATATTTT.